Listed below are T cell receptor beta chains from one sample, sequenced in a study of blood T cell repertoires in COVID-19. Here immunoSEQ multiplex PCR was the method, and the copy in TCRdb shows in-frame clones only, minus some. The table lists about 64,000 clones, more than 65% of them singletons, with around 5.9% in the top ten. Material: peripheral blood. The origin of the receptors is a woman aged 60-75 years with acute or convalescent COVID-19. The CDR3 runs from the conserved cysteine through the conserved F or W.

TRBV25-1 CASSGYSGTGLDTQYF
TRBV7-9 CASSLAGTGSSGNTIYF
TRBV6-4 CASSEGLGGGGYTF
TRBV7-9 CASKHNLGQGDGYTF
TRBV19 CASTEQRRQPQHF
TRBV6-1 CASSEFGGGYTF
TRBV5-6 CASSLEQGPTDTQYF
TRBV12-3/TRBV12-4 CASSPRGQPQHF
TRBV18 CASSPTGGEQFF
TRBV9 CASSPGTGEWSPLHF
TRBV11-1 CASSSQAGGEQYF
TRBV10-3 CAISAQRPREGRSSYEQYF
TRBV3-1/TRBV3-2 CASSLDRGTNEKLFF
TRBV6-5 CASSYSGGLAFF
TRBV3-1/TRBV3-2 CASSHPVTGRKSEAFF
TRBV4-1 CASSQGTYTNSPLHF
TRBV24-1 CATSEGQGLNQPQHF
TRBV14 CASSQDGTGDGYTF
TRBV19 CASNPTGYHEQYF
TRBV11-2 CASSFGTGLTYEQYF
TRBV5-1 CASSLGQGAGQPQHF
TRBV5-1 CASSLDGGTITDTQYF
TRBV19 CASARLAGGELFF
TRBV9 CASSTGTGDGYTF
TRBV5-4 CASSSGTGGNTIYF
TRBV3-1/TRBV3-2 CASSRASLAREQFF
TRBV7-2 CASSLAGLLYGYTF
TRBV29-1 CSLARGVQGDTQYF
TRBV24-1 CATSEEKGQGGWRQPQHF
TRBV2 CASSEGLWLEAFF
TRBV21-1 CASSKAVGQSSYNSPLHF
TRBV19 CASRRSSPDTQYF
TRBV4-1 CASSRGLAGAGYTGELFF
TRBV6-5 CASNLAGRAFF
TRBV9 CASSPPGRAPNTEAFF
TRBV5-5 CASSVANTGELFF